This passage covers 13 T cell receptor beta chains from one sample sequenced in a study of cytomegalovirus exposure and HLA in healthy donors. PCR employed 60 Vbeta and 13 Jbeta primers. Data came from immunoSEQ multiplex PCR; TCRdb stores just in-frame clones and leaves some out. The repertoire holds around 90,000 clones, with about 85% as singletons. Sequencing was performed on PBMCs. Receptors were obtained from a man aged 35-49 years in good health and CMV-seropositive.

In this sample, this clone turned up once. The CDR3 DNA reads as TGCGCCAGCAGCCAGGGGGACCTCCCAGAAGCTTTCTTT. It translates to CASSQGDLPEAFF. The chain couples TRBV5-1 to TRBJ1-1; 7 nucleotides align to TRBD1. The CDR3 spans 13 residues. V was clipped by 4 bases and J by 8 bases; unmatched bases: 8. Germline V lookup: CDR1 SGHRS, CDR2 YFSETQ. Full variable domain (remainder filled in from reference TRBV5-1 and TRBJ1-1): KAGVTQTPRYLIKTRGQQVTLSCSPISGHRSVSWYQQTPGQGLQFLFEYFSETQRNKGNFPGRFSGRQFSNSRSEMNVSTLELGDSALYLCASSQGDLPEAFFGQGTRLTVV.

The chain combines TRBV11-2 with TRBJ2-7; the D gene is possibly TRBD1 (8 bases). Trimming stripped 5 bases from V and 2 bases from J, with 16 bases between. The CDR3 covers 15 residues. Germline loops: CDR1 SGHAT, CDR2 FQNNGV. CDR3 amino acids: CASSITGGDAYEQYF. CDR3 in DNA: TGTGCCAGCAGCATTACAGGGGGGGATGCCTACGAGCAGTACTTC.

This clone was counted a few times. The rearrangement joins TRBV19 to TRBJ2-7; 10 nucleotides align to TRBD2. The J segment lost 3 bases and the V segment lost 3 bases, leaving 2 bases of the junction unmatched. Germline V gives CDR1 LNHDA, CDR2 SQIVND (reference sequence). The CDR3 length is 14 residues. The CDR3 sequence is CASSIKREGYEQYF. Written as DNA, the CDR3 is TGTGCCAGTAGTATCAAGCGGGAGGGCTACGAGCAGTACTTC.

V usage is TRBV19 and J usage is TRBJ1-2, with TRBD1 identical over 9 bases. CDR3 length: 13 residues. The V gene's germline CDR1 is LNHDA and CDR2 SQIVND (reference sequence). With 9 bases clipped from V and 11 bases from J, the junction kept 13 bases outside the gene matches. The CDR3 DNA is TGTGCCAGCGAACAGGGGGCGCGAGCCGGGTACACCTTC. It encodes CASEQGARAGYTF.

The chain joins TRBV4-1 to TRBJ2-7, with a weak D call TRBD1 (6 bases). Germline-derived CDR1 and CDR2 are MGHRA and YSYEKL. CDR3 length: 15 residues. V dropped 0 bases and J dropped 2 bases, with 11 bases sitting between them. The CDR3 spells CASSQERDTAYEQYF. The CDR3 region has the DNA TGCGCCAGCAGCCAAGAACGGGACACCGCCTACGAGCAGTACTTC.

The chain links TRBV2 to TRBJ1-2; TRBD1 is a possible D gene (5 bases). Trimming left V 0 bases short and J 5 bases short, with 10 bases between. Germline lookup yields CDR1 SNHLY and CDR2 FYNNEI. This CDR3 spans 14 amino acids. CDR3 DNA sequence: TGTGCCAGCAGTGAAGCGCCCACAGGATATGGCTACACCTTC. Translated, it gives CASSEAPTGYGYTF.

V is TRBV7-9 and J is TRBJ2-5, with no clear D. This CDR3 has 15 residues. V lost 4 bases and J 5 bases, leaving 17 bases between the germline ends. The V gene's germline CDR1 is SEHNR and CDR2 FQNEAQ (reference sequence). CDR3 protein: CASSSNSLLGETQYF. In nucleotides, the CDR3 is TGTGCCAGCAGCTCCAATAGCCTGCTGGGTGAGACCCAGTACTTC.

The J gene is TRBJ1-3, the V gene TRBV7-2; no firm D call. There are 12 residues in the CDR3. Deletions cut 5 bases from V and 5 bases from J, with 7 bases between. CDR1 is SGHTA, CDR2 FQGNSA, per germline. CDR3 residues: CASSQDRNTIYF. The DNA for the CDR3 is TGTGCCAGCAGCCAAGACAGAAACACCATATATTTT.

The V gene is TRBV28, the J gene TRBJ2-1; 9 bases map to TRBD2. The CDR3 has 14 amino acids. Germline V gives CDR1 MDHEN, CDR2 SYDVKM. After removal of 5 bases from V and 4 bases from J, the junction contained 3 bases not matched to a gene. DNA of the CDR3: TGTGCCAGCAGTAAGACTAGCGGTTACAATGAGCAGTTCTTC. It codes for CASSKTSGYNEQFF.

In DNA form, the CDR3 reads TGTGCCAGCAGCTTACAGGGGAAAATCACAGATACGCAGTATTTT. This codes for CASSLQGKITDTQYF. The rearrangement uses TRBV11-2 and TRBJ2-3; the D gene is possibly TRBD1 (6 bases). Trimming shortened V by 2 bases and J by 2 bases, and 11 bases separated the two germline ends. CDR3 length: 15 residues. Looked up from germline, CDR1 is SGHAT and CDR2 is FQNNGV.

The gene calls are TRBV6-1 and TRBJ1-2, with 7 bases identical to TRBD1. CDR3 size: 14 residues. J gave up 2 bases and V 6 bases, and 6 bases lay outside the gene matches. Germline CDR1 is MNHNS and CDR2 is SASEGT. The CDR3 sequence: CASRAGGRNYGYTF. The CDR3 region has the DNA TGTGCCAGCAGAGCAGGGGGTCGGAACTATGGCTACACCTTC.

The CDR3 loop reads CASSMPPLADPWGNEQFF. The CDR3 DNA reads as TGTGCCAGTAGTATGCCACCCTTAGCGGACCCCTGGGGCAATGAGCAGTTCTTC. The chain employs TRBV19 and TRBJ2-1; possible D gene TRBD2, 6 bases. This CDR3 has 18 residues. The V end was cut by 3 bases, the J end by 6 bases, with 24 bases between. CDR1 and CDR2 (germline): LNHDA, SQIVND (reference sequence).

J is TRBJ1-1 and V is TRBV6-5; no firm D call. The CDR3 is 13 amino acids. CDR1 is MNHEY, CDR2 SVGAGI, per germline. V was trimmed by 7 bases and J by 6 bases, leaving 15 bases between them. CDR3 coding DNA: TGTGCCAGCATCGGACTCATCAAGGCTGAAGCTTTCTTT. Residues: CASIGLIKAEAFF.